These 20 T cell receptor beta chains originate from one sample sequenced in a study of blood T cell repertoires in COVID-19 (dated by TCRdb to the early 2020s). Receptor amplification or capture employed the immunoSEQ multiplex PCR assay. TCRdb provides this immuneACCESS table in a form limited to in-frame rearrangements. Some clones are lacking; in checked studies, under half of them reflect an unresolved V gene, and why the rest are absent is not known. For this sample there are about 480,000 clones; roughly nine tenths appear just once. The top ten clonotypes cover just over 8% of the sample. Source material: PBMCs or T cells enriched from blood (not recorded which). Receptor source: a woman in her sixties who had recovered from COVID-19.

CDR3 amino acids: CASREGAGNTIYF. Written as DNA, the CDR3 is TGTGCCAGTCGCGAGGGGGCTGGAAACACCATATATTTT. The chain combines TRBV18 with TRBJ1-3; possibly TRBD1 for D (6 bases). This CDR3 contains 13 residues. CDR1 and CDR2 (germline): KGHSH, LQKENI. Deletions cut 9 bases from V and 2 bases from J, with 11 bases between.

V usage is TRBV6-1 and J usage is TRBJ2-7; unclear D gene. The CDR3 has 14 residues. Looked up from germline, CDR1 is MNHNS and CDR2 is SASEGT. Trimming pared 3 bases from V and 2 bases from J, leaving 11 bases between. CDR3 in DNA: TGTGCCAGCAGTGATTACCAGGCCGCCTACGAGCAGTACTTC. Translating gives CASSDYQAAYEQYF.

The chain combines TRBV27 with TRBJ1-2; 7 bases fit TRBD1. The CDR3 runs 15 residues. The V and J ends lost 5 bases and 4 bases, in that order; junction bases with no gene match: 10. Germline lookup yields CDR1 MNHEY and CDR2 SMNVEV (reference sequence). CDR3 in DNA: TGTGCCAGCAGTCCCCCGGGAGGGGGCAGCTATGGCTACACCTTC. Protein product: CASSPPGGGSYGYTF.

The chain uses TRBV4-2 and TRBJ1-2; D possibly corresponds to TRBD1 (6 bases). V lost 1 base and J 5 bases, leaving 11 bases between the germline ends. Germline values: CDR1 LGHNA, CDR2 YNFKEQ. The CDR3 extends over 14 amino acids. The CDR3 sequence is CASSQGGPDYGYTF. The CDR3 region has the DNA TGTGCCAGCAGCCAAGGGGGGCCCGATTATGGCTACACCTTC.

The J gene is TRBJ2-2, the V gene TRBV5-1, with D possibly TRBD2 on 6 matching bases. CDR1 and CDR2 (germline): SGHRS, YFSETQ. Trimming left V 2 bases short and J 5 bases short, with 13 bases between. This CDR3 is built from 15 residues. The CDR3 loop reads CASSFGGARTGELFF. In DNA form, the CDR3 reads TGCGCCAGCAGCTTTGGCGGGGCCAGGACCGGGGAGCTGTTTTTT.

This clone was counted a single time. This rearrangement joins TRBV5-1 to TRBJ1-1; no clear D. The V gene lost 4 bases and the J gene lost 1 base, with 14 bases spanning the gap. The CDR3 length is 15 residues. Germline values: CDR1 SGHRS, CDR2 YFSETQ. CDR3 DNA sequence: TGCGCCAGCAGCCTTCACCGACAAGAGAACACTGAAGCTTTCTTT. Translated, it gives CASSLHRQENTEAFF. The full variable domain, its missing parts supplied by reference TRBV5-1 and TRBJ1-1, is KAGVTQTPRYLIKTRGQQVTLSCSPISGHRSVSWYQQTPGQGLQFLFEYFSETQRNKGNFPGRFSGRQFSNSRSEMNVSTLELGDSALYLCASSLHRQENTEAFFGQGTRLTVV.

This rearrangement joins TRBV6-5 to TRBJ2-1; maybe TRBD2 (5 bases). Germline CDR1 MNHEY, CDR2 SVGAGI. V shed 0 bases and J shed 9 bases, with 15 bases lying between them. The CDR3 runs to 15 residues. This CDR3 reads CASSYSVAGIAEQFF. The CDR3 nucleotides are TGTGCCAGCAGTTACTCAGTAGCCGGGATCGCTGAGCAGTTCTTC.

The rearrangement joins TRBV19 to TRBJ1-6, with TRBD1 as a possible D gene (5 bases). CDR3 length: 14 residues. Trimming stripped 2 bases from V and 9 bases from J, with 11 bases between. The germline gives CDR1 LNHDA, CDR2 SQIVND (reference sequence). The CDR3 spells CASSIQGFGSPLHF. CDR3 nucleotide sequence: TGTGCCAGTAGTATACAGGGATTTGGTTCACCCCTCCACTTT.

This chain joins TRBV18 and TRBJ1-3; TRBD1 is a possible D gene (5 bases). Between the trimmed V and J ends, which lost 1 base and 0 bases, there was a span of 10 bases. The CDR3 covers 16 residues. Germline lookup yields CDR1 KGHSH and CDR2 LQKENI. The CDR3 here is CASSPQGISSGNTIYF. The CDR3 nucleotides are TGTGCCAGCTCACCACAGGGGATAAGCTCTGGAAACACCATATATTTT.

The genes are TRBV5-1 and TRBJ1-3; 7 bases match TRBD1. The V gene end was trimmed by 2 bases and the J gene end by 3 bases; junction bases not matched to a gene: 11. The length of the CDR3 is 17 residues. The V gene's germline CDR1 is SGHRS and CDR2 YFSETQ. CDR3 sequence reads: CASSFKPQGTYGNTIYF. The CDR3 nucleotides read TGCGCCAGCAGCTTCAAACCACAGGGGACTTATGGAAACACCATATATTTT.

This clone was observed once. V gene TRBV10-1 combines with J gene TRBJ2-7; the match to TRBD1 covers 7 bases. Germline loops: CDR1 WNHNN, CDR2 SYGVQD (reference sequence). Trimming took 1 base from V and 4 from J; bases not matched to a gene: 16. This CDR3 region has 18 residues. Here the CDR3 reads CASSEFAQPGTAAYEQYV. The CDR3 DNA follows: TGCGCCAGCAGTGAGTTTGCCCAACCAGGGACAGCCGCTTACGAGCAGTACGTC.

The chain joins TRBV6-5 to TRBJ1-2; TRBD1 is a possible D gene (6 bases). The ends were cut back, 4 bases at V and 7 bases at J, with 13 bases in the middle. Germline CDR1 reads MNHEY; CDR2 reads SVGAGI. The CDR3 has 13 residues. In nucleotides, the CDR3 is TGTGCCAGCAGTTCAACAGGGTGGGTTGGCTACACCTTC. Its protein is CASSSTGWVGYTF.

The table lists this clone with a few counts. The chain is built from TRBV6-1 and TRBJ2-5; 11 nucleotides align to TRBD2. V gave up 4 bases and J gave up 9 bases; unmatched junction bases: 16. Germline V CDR1 and CDR2: MNHNS, SASEGT. The CDR3 is 17 amino acids. CDR3 region: CASSALYGTSGPGAQYF. The CDR3 DNA reads TGTGCCAGCAGTGCCTTGTACGGGACTAGCGGTCCGGGGGCCCAGTACTTC.

This chain uses TRBV9 with TRBJ2-1, with D possibly TRBD2 on 6 matching bases. V lost 5 bases, J lost 7 bases, and 13 bases lay in between. This CDR3 is 13 amino acids long. CDR1 is SGDLS and CDR2 is YYNGEE in the germline V gene. CDR3 in DNA: TGTGCCAGCAGTGCCCCGGGGGTTAATGAGCAGTTCTTC. This sequence encodes CASSAPGVNEQFF.

The V call is TRBV27, the J call TRBJ2-7; 10 bases align to TRBD1. Losses at the gene ends were 5 bases for V and 6 bases for J; bases not matched to a gene: 10. There are 15 residues in the CDR3. Germline V gene lookup returns CDR1 MNHEY and CDR2 SMNVEV (reference sequence). CDR3 in amino acids: CASSPLPGQGIEQYF. DNA for the CDR3: TGTGCCAGCAGTCCCCTCCCGGGACAGGGGATCGAGCAGTACTTC.

The chain joins TRBV30 to TRBJ1-2, with D uncertain. CDR1 is GTSNPN, CDR2 SVGIG, per germline (reference sequence). This CDR3 is built from 15 residues. Between the trimmed V and J ends, which lost 3 bases and 4 bases, there was a span of 18 bases. CDR3 protein: CAWSSWGGGLYGYTF. In nucleotides, the CDR3 is TGTGCCTGGAGCTCCTGGGGAGGCGGCCTCTATGGCTACACCTTC.

This chain uses TRBV14 with TRBJ2-7, with TRBD2 as a possible D gene (6 bases). Per germline, CDR1 SGHDN and CDR2 FVKESK. V was trimmed by 4 bases and J by 3 bases, leaving 16 bases between them. The CDR3 spans 15 residues. This CDR3 reads CASSLHPGLSYEQYV. Here the CDR3 DNA reads TGTGCCAGCAGCCTACACCCGGGACTGAGCTACGAGCAGTACGTC.

V gene TRBV6-2 or TRBV6-3 combines with J gene TRBJ1-2, with 10 bases lining up with TRBD1. CDR1 and CDR2 (germline): MNHEY, SVGEGT. The CDR3 is made up of 16 amino acids. J was trimmed by 3 bases and V by 0 bases; bases with no gene match: 4. This chain's CDR3 is CASSYSAGTGDYGYTF. Here the CDR3 DNA reads TGTGCCAGCAGTTACTCAGCCGGGACAGGGGACTATGGCTACACCTTC.

Worth noting for this clone: This specimen includes other DNA sequences encoding the same CDR3. This chain links TRBV10-3 with TRBJ1-2, with a possible D match to TRBD1 (5 bases). In germline, CDR1 is ENHRY, CDR2 SYGVKD. The V gene lost 4 bases and the J gene lost 5 bases, with 8 bases spanning the gap. This CDR3 is 12 amino acids long. In nucleotides, the CDR3 is TGTGCCATCAGTGCCGGGGGGTATGGCTACACCTTC. This gives the protein CAISAGGYGYTF.

There are a few counts of this clone. The chain's CDR3 is CASSFMNTEAFF. The CDR3 nucleotides are TGTGCCAGCAGCTTCATGAACACTGAAGCTTTCTTT. The chain is built from TRBV11-3 and TRBJ1-1; the D is unclear. In germline, CDR1 is SGHNT, CDR2 YENEEA. Trimming pared 3 bases from V and 0 bases from J, leaving 2 bases between. This CDR3 comprises 12 residues.